This T cell receptor (beta chain) was identified during a study of shared clonotypes between healthy human individuals. Germline CDR1 and CDR2: SGHRS and YFSETQ. Trimming left V 1 base short and J 7 bases short, with 15 bases between. The CDR3 sequence is 15 residues long. Clones were sequenced by immunoSEQ multiplex PCR, and TCRdb holds only the in-frame ones, with some missing. Here the sample spans approximately 2.5 million clones, approximately 94% being singletons. Only Caucasian adults living in Nashville, Tennessee served as donors. The source material was naive CD4+ T cells sorted from blood. Subset here: CD45RA+ positively selected. This TCR was recovered from a young man in good health. The gene calls are TRBV5-1 and TRBJ2-1; D possibly uses TRBD1 or TRBD2 (5 bases each). For the CDR3, the DNA is TGCGCCAGCAGCTTGTTCGGGGCAGGTGGTAATGAGCAGTTCTTC. Its translation: CASSLFGAGGNEQFF.